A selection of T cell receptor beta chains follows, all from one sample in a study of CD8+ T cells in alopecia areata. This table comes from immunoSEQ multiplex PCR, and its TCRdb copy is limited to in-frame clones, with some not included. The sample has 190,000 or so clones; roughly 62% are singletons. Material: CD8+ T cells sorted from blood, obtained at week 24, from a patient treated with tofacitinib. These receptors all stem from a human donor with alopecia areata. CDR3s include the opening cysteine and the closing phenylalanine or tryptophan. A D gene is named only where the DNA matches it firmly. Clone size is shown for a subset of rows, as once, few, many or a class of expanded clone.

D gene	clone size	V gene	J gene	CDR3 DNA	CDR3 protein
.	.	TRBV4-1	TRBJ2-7	TGCGCCAGCAGCCAAGGGAAAGACTACGAGCAGTACTTC	CASSQGKDYEQYF
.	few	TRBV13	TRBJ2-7	TGCGCCAGCAGCCAGGAGACAGGTTGGTGGGAGCAGTACTTC	CASSQETGWWEQYF
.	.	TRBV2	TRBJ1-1	TGTGCTACGAACCTGAACACTGAAGCTTTCTTT	CATNLNTEAFF
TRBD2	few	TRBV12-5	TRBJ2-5	TGTGCTAGTGGTTTGTTACCTAGCGGGGGGCAAGAGACCCAGTACTTC	CASGLLPSGGQETQYF
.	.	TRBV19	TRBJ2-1	TGTGCCAGTAGTATAGCTACAGCATCCTACAATGAGCAGTTCTTC	CASSIATASYNEQFF
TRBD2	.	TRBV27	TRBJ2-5	TGTGCCAGCAGTTCTATACTAGCGGGGATTGAGACCCAGTACTTC	CASSSILAGIETQYF
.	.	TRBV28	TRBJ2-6	TGTGCCAGTAGGTCGAAATTTAGCTCTGGGGCCAACGTCCTGACTTTC	CASRSKFSSGANVLTF
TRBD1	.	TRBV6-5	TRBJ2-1	TGTGCCATCGGACAGGGTAACAATGAGCAGTTCTTC	CAIGQGNNEQFF
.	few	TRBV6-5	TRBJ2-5	TGTGCCAGCAGAAACAGGGAGACCCAGTACTTC	CASRNRETQYF
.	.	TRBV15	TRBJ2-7	TGTGCCACCAGCAGAGACCTTAGTAGGGAGCAGTACTTC	CATSRDLSREQYF
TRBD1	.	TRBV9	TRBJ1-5	TGTGCCAGCAGCGAGGGGGGACAGGGGTTTCAGCCCCAGCATTTT	CASSEGGQGFQPQHF
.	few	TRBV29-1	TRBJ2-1	TGCAGCGCTTTGGGGGGGACAGTCTACAATGAGCAGTTCTTC	CSALGGTVYNEQFF
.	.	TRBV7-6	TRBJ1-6	TGTGCCAGCAGCTTAGCTGGGGGATCTCTCCACTTT	CASSLAGGSLHF
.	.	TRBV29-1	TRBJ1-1	TGCAGCGTCGAGGGTGACACTGAAGCTTTCTTT	CSVEGDTEAFF
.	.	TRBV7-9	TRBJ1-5	TGTGCCAGCAGCTCAGAGGCGGAACCCGATCAGCCCCAGCATTTT	CASSSEAEPDQPQHF
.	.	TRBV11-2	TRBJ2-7	TGTGCCAGCAGCTTAGGGCCAAAAAATTCCTACGAGCAGTACTTC	CASSLGPKNSYEQYF
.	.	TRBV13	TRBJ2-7	TGTGCCAGCAGCTTAGGTGCGGAGACCTACGAGCAGTACTTC	CASSLGAETYEQYF
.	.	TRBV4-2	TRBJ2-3	TGTGCCAGCAGCTTCGAAGCAGATACGCAGTATTTT	CASSFEADTQYF
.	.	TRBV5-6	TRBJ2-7	TGTGCCAGCAGCTTGGAGTTTCGCGACAGGCCTGCCTACGAGCAGTACTTC	CASSLEFRDRPAYEQYF
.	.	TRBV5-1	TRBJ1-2	TGCGCCAGCAGCGACGGGGGGTATGGCTACACCTTC	CASSDGGYGYTF
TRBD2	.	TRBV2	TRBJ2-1	TGTGCCAGCAGTGAAGCGGCGGGGGTCTACAATGAGCAGTTCTTC	CASSEAAGVYNEQFF
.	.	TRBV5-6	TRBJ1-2	TGTGCCAGCAGCTTGGAAAAGGGGCCCACCTACGGCTACACCTTC	CASSLEKGPTYGYTF
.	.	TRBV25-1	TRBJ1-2	TGTGCCAGCGGAGGTGGGCCAGCGGCTGGCTACACCTTC	CASGGGPAAGYTF
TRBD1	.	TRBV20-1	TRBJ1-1	TGCAGTGCTAGAGGAGGGACAGTTTTGTTT	CSARGGTVLF
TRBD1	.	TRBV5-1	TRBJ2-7	TGCGCCAGCAGCGGACAGGACAGCTCCTACGAGCAGTACTTC	CASSGQDSSYEQYF
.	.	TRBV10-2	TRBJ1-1	TGCGCCAGCAGCGAGTCAGGGCGAAGCGAAGCTTTCTTT	CASSESGRSEAFF
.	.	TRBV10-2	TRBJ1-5	TGCGCCAGCAGTGACGGGGATAGCAATCAGCCCCAGCATTTT	CASSDGDSNQPQHF
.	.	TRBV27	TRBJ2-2	TGTGCCAGCAGTCCTACGAACACCGGGGAGCTGTTTTTT	CASSPTNTGELFF
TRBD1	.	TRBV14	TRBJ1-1	TGTGCCAGCAGCCAAGGAAGGGGGCGGAACACTGAAGCTTTCTTT	CASSQGRGRNTEAFF
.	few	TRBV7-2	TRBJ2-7	TGTGCCAGCAGCTCAGGACCCTACGAGCAGTACTTC	CASSSGPYEQYF
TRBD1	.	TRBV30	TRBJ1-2	TGTGCCTGGAGTTCCGGGACAGCTAACTATGGCTACACCTTC	CAWSSGTANYGYTF
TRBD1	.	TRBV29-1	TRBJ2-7	TGCAGCGTTGAAGATCAGGGACAGGGCTACGAGCAGTACTTC	CSVEDQGQGYEQYF
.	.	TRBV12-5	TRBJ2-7	TGTGCTAGTGGTGCACGACAGAGTACCACCTACGAGCAGTACTTC	CASGARQSTTYEQYF
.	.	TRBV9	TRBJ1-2	TGTGCCAGCAGCGGGCTCTTCTATGGCTACACCTTC	CASSGLFYGYTF
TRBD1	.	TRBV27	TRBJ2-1	TGTGCCAGCAGTTTAAGGGGGCGCCCCTACAATGAGCAGTTCTTC	CASSLRGRPYNEQFF
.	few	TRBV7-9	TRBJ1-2	TGTGCCAGCAGCTCGAAAAATCGTCCACACTATGGCTACACCTTC	CASSSKNRPHYGYTF
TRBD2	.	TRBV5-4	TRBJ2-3	TGTGCCAGCAGCTCGAGGTCTCTAGCGGGGATAGGTGATACGCAGTATTTT	CASSSRSLAGIGDTQYF
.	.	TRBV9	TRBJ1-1	TGTGCCAGCAGCGTAGTTGGGTCGGACACTGAAGCTTTCTTT	CASSVVGSDTEAFF
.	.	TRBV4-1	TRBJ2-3	TGCGCCAGCAGCCAAGCGGGTATGACAGATACGCAGTATTTT	CASSQAGMTDTQYF
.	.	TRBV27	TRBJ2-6	TGTGCCAGCAGTTTTGAGGGGTCCCCCTGGAACTCTGGGGCCAACGTCCTGACTTTC	CASSFEGSPWNSGANVLTF
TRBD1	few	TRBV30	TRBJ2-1	TGTGCCTGGAGTGTGGACAGGGGTATACCCCTAGATCAGCAGTTCTTC	CAWSVDRGIPLDQQFF
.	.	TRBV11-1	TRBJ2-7	TGTGCCAGCAGCCCTGACACACCCTACGAGCAGTACTTC	CASSPDTPYEQYF
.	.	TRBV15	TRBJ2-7	TGTGCCACCAGCAGGAGAGGGTTGGGGTACGAGCAGTACTTC	CATSRRGLGYEQYF
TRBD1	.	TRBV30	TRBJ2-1	TGTGCCTGGAGGAAACAGGGGAACGCCTACAATGAGCAGTTCTTC	CAWRKQGNAYNEQFF
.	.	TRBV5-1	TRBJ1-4	TGCGCCAGCAGCGGCGGGGGGGCCGGTGAAAAACTGTTTTTT	CASSGGGAGEKLFF
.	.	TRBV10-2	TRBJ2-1	TGCGCCAGCAGGGAAGGTATCAATGAGCAGTTCTTC	CASREGINEQFF
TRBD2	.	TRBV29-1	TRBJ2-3	TGCAGCGTTGACGGGACTAGCGGGGGAGCCCTGGAAACTAGCACAGATACGCAGTATTTT	CSVDGTSGGALETSTDTQYF
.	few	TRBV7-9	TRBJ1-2	TGTGCCAGCAGCCAAGGCGGGGGGGCCGACACCTTC	CASSQGGGADTF
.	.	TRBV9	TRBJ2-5	TGTGCCAGCAGCGTAGCTACGGGGACTCCCGAGACCCAGTACTTC	CASSVATGTPETQYF
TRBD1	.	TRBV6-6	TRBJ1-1	TGTGCCAGCAGTTCCGGACAGGGGATGAACACTGAAGCTTTCTTT	CASSSGQGMNTEAFF
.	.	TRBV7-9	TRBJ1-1	TGTGCCAGCAGCTTAGGGGGTTTGAACACTGAAGCTTTCTTT	CASSLGGLNTEAFF
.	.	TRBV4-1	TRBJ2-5	TGCGCCAGCAGTCCCACAGGAGTAGAGGGGGAGACCCAGTACTTC	CASSPTGVEGETQYF
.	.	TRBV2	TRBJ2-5	TGTGCCAGCAGGAAGGACGGGTTGAGGCAAGAGACCCAGTACTTC	CASRKDGLRQETQYF
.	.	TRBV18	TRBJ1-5	TGTGCCAGCTCACCAGGAGAGGGGATGGTTCAGCCCCAGCATTTT	CASSPGEGMVQPQHF
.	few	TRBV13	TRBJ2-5	TGTGCCAGCACCCTCGAAGGGGAACGGGAGACCCAGTACTTC	CASTLEGERETQYF